A selection of T cell receptor beta chains follows, all from one sample in a study of blood T cell repertoires in COVID-19. TCRdb's table, derived via immunoSEQ multiplex PCR, lists solely in-frame clones and lacks some. Of 210,000 or so clones in the sample, almost 90% were seen once. Sequences were obtained from peripheral blood. The source of these receptors is a man aged 50-60 years with acute or convalescent COVID-19. CDR3s leave out the opening cysteine and the closing phenylalanine or tryptophan. The order of the fields is CDR3 length, V gene, CDR3 protein.

13	TRBV7-2	ASSLEWGGGNEQF
11	TRBV6-2/TRBV6-3	ASSSRVLYGYT
15	TRBV4-1	ASSQLDRGSNNQPQH
15	TRBV7-8	ASSLQVARGLVETQY
13	TRBV7-2	ASSSEREGRNEQF
12	TRBV28	ASSSQTLSYGYT
12	TRBV27	ASSPGTEGLEQY
10	TRBV7-9	ASSPGLGRAF
10	TRBV15	ATSRVNNEQF
12	TRBV7-9	ASSLKWGRETQY
15	TRBV18	ASSPRSMRASNTEAF
9	TRBV19	AAASGNTIY
15	TRBV5-1	ASSSRVAPFNTDTQY
17	TRBV19	ASSLRRYEGELAKNIQY
14	TRBV7-9	ASSTPSGRGDYEQY
9	TRBV29-1	SGGRGEKLF
11	TRBV28	ASSLTGYTEAF
13	TRBV6-5	ASSYSEGTGNTIY
11	TRBV6-5	ASLGHVNQPQH
13	TRBV11-2	ASSLSGREGYGYT
15	TRBV27	ASSLRGGTGGFQPQH
11	TRBV11-1	ASSVREDTEAF
13	TRBV6-6	ASSYGGDGNYGYT
11	TRBV10-2	ASSEYLGETQY
11	TRBV28	ASSLESVFEAF
15	TRBV7-6	ASSLGISGTGNEKLF
15	TRBV7-8	ASSPQRDSRDRRELF
13	TRBV6-1	ASSELQGSIGELF
13	TRBV5-1	ASSLVAGGTGELF
14	TRBV4-2	ASSQEPGQANYGYT
13	TRBV27	ASSPLDRASLYRF
11	TRBV7-8	ASIEGFGQPQH
12	TRBV2	ASSEQGGDQPQH
14	TRBV18	ASSPRGLRSYNEQF
15	TRBV5-1	ASSLGYISGIGSPLH
12	TRBV7-8	ASSLGLNNQPQH
11	TRBV27	ASSFESTGELF
14	TRBV7-3	ASSSIAGLGPDTQY
14	TRBV5-6	ASSSEGQDPYNEQF
12	TRBV7-9	ASRSDGASSPLH
12	TRBV6-5	ASSSGQASRPQH
11	TRBV12-3/TRBV12-4	ASGPRGDNEQF
10	TRBV5-5	ASSSPTGEAF
13	TRBV3-1/TRBV3-2	ASSQGTGANEKLF
14	TRBV10-2	ASSSQLRQNNSPLH
12	TRBV15	ATSRVQGPTEAF
13	TRBV28	ASSLPRTSRETQY
11	TRBV4-3	ASSRGQGTEAF